These T cell receptor beta chains were read from a single sample in a study of T-cell memory formation after mild COVID-19. TCRdb reprocessed the 5' RACE reads with MiXCR, giving one entry per CDR3 protein. Among roughly 340,000 distinct CDR3 sequences, 20% to 25% were seen once, and the ten largest hold about 21%. The sequenced sample was PBMCs or a T cell subset sorted from them (not recorded which). These receptors all come from a man younger than 35 who had mild COVID-19 (a few samples of this study predate the infection). Cell type and time point are not known. Each CDR3 is given with its conserved first and last residue. D genes are given only for firm matches. Size is omitted from some rows. Given values are once, few, many or a class for expanded clones.

CDR3aa,CDR3nt,j_gene,d_gene,abundance,len,v_gene
CSASPGLFLDTQYF,TGCAGTGCTAGTCCGGGACTATTCTTGGATACGCAGTATTTT,TRBJ2-3,TRBD2,NA,14,TRBV20-1
CATSALPGGQKSSYEQYF,TGTGCCACCAGTGCCCTCCCGGGGGGACAGAAGAGCTCCTACGAGCAGTACTTC,TRBJ2-7,NA,NA,18,TRBV24-1
CSVAGQGLNYGYTF,TGCAGCGTTGCTGGACAGGGGCTTAACTATGGCTACACCTTC,TRBJ1-2,TRBD1,NA,14,TRBV29-1
CASSYGTEETQYF,TGCGCCAGCAGCTATGGGACCGAAGAGACCCAGTACTTC,TRBJ2-5,NA,NA,13,TRBV5-1
CSVDLRGYEQYF,TGCAGCGTTGATCTCCGGGGGTACGAGCAGTACTTC,TRBJ2-7,NA,few,12,TRBV29-1
CATSENRGAYEQFF,TGTGCCACCAGTGAGAACAGGGGAGCCTATGAGCAGTTCTTC,TRBJ2-1,TRBD1,NA,14,TRBV24-1
CASSPTGIVGTEAFF,TGTGCCAGCAGCCCGACAGGGATTGTAGGCACTGAAGCTTTCTTT,TRBJ1-1,TRBD1,NA,15,TRBV7-9
CSAEVAGGVDTQYF,TGCAGTGCTGAGGTGGCGGGGGGAGTAGATACGCAGTATTTT,TRBJ2-3,TRBD2,NA,14,TRBV20-1
CASSFGTPVYGYTF,TGTGCCAGCAGCTTCGGGACCCCGGTCTATGGCTACACCTTC,TRBJ1-2,NA,NA,14,TRBV7-2
CASSVQPGGLYEQYF,TGTGCCAGCAGCGTTCAACCAGGGGGCCTCTACGAGCAGTACTTC,TRBJ2-7,TRBD1,NA,15,TRBV7-3
CASSPDRGYGYTF,TGTGCCAGCAGCCCGGACAGGGGCTATGGCTACACCTTC,TRBJ1-2,TRBD1,many,13,TRBV18
CASSLGQNNSPLHF,TGTGCCAGCAGCTTAGGTCAGAATAATTCACCCCTCCACTTT,TRBJ1-6,NA,NA,14,TRBV7-9
CSAHLSNTQYF,TGCAGCGCCCATTTGTCGAATACGCAGTATTTT,TRBJ2-3,NA,few,11,TRBV29-1
CASSLGGSNPNEQFF,TGCGCCAGCAGCTTGGGGGGCTCCAACCCGAATGAGCAGTTCTTC,TRBJ2-1,NA,once,15,TRBV5-1
CSASGGRTEAFF,TGCAGTGCTTCAGGGGGGCGCACTGAAGCTTTCTTT,TRBJ1-1,TRBD1,NA,12,TRBV20-1
CASSLAPTNTGELFF,TGCGCCAGTTCTCTAGCGCCTACGAACACCGGGGAGCTGTTTTTT,TRBJ2-2,NA,many,15,TRBV5-1
CASSQEEGARNSPLHF,TGCGCCAGCAGCCAAGAGGAAGGGGCGCGGAATTCACCCCTCCACTTT,TRBJ1-6,NA,NA,16,TRBV4-1
CSARDRGGKTDTQYF,TGCAGTGCTAGAGACAGAGGGGGGAAGACAGATACGCAGTATTTT,TRBJ2-3,NA,many,15,TRBV20-1
CAIRPDGSYEQYF,TGTGCCATCAGGCCGGACGGCAGCTACGAGCAGTACTTC,TRBJ2-7,NA,NA,13,TRBV10-3
CASSLAVGQGRFNSPLHF,TGTGCCAGCAGCTTGGCCGTTGGCCAGGGCCGATTTAATTCACCCCTCCACTTT,TRBJ1-6,NA,NA,18,TRBV5-4
CASSLLTSGGQETQYF,TGTGCCAGCAGCCTTTTGACTAGCGGGGGGCAAGAGACCCAGTACTTC,TRBJ2-5,TRBD2,few,16,TRBV4-2
CASSVGQNSNQPQHF,TGTGCCAGCAGTGTCGGACAGAATAGCAATCAGCCCCAGCATTTT,TRBJ1-5,NA,few,15,TRBV9
CSARVGTVLNYGYTF,TGCAGTGCTAGAGTCGGGACAGTTTTAAACTATGGCTACACCTTC,TRBJ1-2,TRBD1,NA,15,TRBV20-1
CASSLEAGLLSYYEQYF,TGTGCCAGCAGCTTAGAGGCAGGTCTTCTGTCGTACTACGAGCAGTACTTC,TRBJ2-7,NA,few,17,TRBV7-9